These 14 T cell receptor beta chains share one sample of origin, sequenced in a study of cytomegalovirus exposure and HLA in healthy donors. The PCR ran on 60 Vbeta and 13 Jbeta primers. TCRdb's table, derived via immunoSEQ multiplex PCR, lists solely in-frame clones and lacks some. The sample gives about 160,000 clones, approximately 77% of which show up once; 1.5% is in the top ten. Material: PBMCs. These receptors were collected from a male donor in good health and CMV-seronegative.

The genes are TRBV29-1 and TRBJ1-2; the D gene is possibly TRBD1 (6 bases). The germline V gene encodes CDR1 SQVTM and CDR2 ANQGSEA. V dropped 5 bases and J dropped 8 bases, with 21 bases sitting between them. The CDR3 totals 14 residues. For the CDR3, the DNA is TGCAGCGTTACCGGGACATTGGGAGTAGGAGGCTACACCTTC. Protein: CSVTGTLGVGGYTF.

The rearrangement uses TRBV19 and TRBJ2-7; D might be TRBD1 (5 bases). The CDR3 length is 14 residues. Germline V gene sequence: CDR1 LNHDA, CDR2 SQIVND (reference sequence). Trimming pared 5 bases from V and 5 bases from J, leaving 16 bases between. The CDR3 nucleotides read TGTGCCAGTAGTCTGACCCCAGACAGTAACGAGCAGTACTTC. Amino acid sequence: CASSLTPDSNEQYF. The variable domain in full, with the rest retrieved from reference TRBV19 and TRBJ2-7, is DGGITQSPKYLFRKEGQNVTLSCEQNLNHDAMYWYRQDPGQGLRLIYYSQIVNDFQKGDIAEGYSVSREKKESFPLTVTSAQKNPTAFYLCASSLTPDSNEQYFGPGTRLTVT.

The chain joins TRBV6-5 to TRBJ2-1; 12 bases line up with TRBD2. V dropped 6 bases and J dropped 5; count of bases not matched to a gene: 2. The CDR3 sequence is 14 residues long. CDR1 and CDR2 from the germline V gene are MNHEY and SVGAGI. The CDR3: CASRRLAGDNEQFF. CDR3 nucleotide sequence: TGTGCCAGCAGGAGACTAGCGGGAGACAATGAGCAGTTCTTC.

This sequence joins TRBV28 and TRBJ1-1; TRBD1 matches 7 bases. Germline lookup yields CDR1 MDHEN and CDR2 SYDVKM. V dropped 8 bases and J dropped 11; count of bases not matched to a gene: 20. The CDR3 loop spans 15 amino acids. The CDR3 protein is CASPLVRTGLFIAFF. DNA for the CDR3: TGTGCCAGCCCGTTAGTGAGGACAGGCCTTTTTATCGCTTTCTTT.

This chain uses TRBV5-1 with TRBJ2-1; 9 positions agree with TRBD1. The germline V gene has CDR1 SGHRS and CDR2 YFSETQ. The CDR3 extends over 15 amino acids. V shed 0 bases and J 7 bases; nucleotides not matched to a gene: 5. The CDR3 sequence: CASSLAGTGSNEQFF. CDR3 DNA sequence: TGCGCCAGCAGCTTGGCCGGGACAGGGAGTAATGAGCAGTTCTTC.

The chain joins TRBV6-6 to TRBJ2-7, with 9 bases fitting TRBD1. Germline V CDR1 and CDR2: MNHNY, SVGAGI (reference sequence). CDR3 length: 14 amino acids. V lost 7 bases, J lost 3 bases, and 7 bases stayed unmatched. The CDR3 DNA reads TGTGCCAGCACCGACCGGGACAGGGTCTACGAGCAGTACTTC. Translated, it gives CASTDRDRVYEQYF.

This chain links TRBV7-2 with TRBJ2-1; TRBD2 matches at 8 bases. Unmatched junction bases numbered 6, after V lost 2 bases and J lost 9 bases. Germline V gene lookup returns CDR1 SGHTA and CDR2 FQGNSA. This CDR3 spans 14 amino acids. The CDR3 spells CASSLLAGSSEQFF. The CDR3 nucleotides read TGTGCCAGCAGCTTACTAGCGGGTTCAAGTGAGCAGTTCTTC.

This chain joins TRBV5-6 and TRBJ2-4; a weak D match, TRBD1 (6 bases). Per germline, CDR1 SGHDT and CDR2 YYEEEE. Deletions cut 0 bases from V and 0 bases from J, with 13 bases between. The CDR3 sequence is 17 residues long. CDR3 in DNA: TGTGCCAGCAGCTTGGAAGGGACAACCCTAGCCAAAAACATTCAGTACTTC. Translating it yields CASSLEGTTLAKNIQYF.

The CDR3 here is CASSNELNTEAFF. CDR3 DNA sequence: TGTGCCAGCTCAAATGAGCTGAACACTGAAGCTTTCTTT. The chain is built from TRBV7-3 and TRBJ1-1; no reliable D call. The CDR3 extends over 13 amino acids. The V end lost 8 bases, the J end lost 0 bases, and 10 bases lay between the germline ends. CDR1 is SGHTA, CDR2 FQGTGA, per germline.

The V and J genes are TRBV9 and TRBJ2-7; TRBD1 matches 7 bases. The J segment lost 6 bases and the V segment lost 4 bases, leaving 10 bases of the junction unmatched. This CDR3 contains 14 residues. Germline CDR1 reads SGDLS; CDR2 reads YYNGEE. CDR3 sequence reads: CASSPGRQGFEQYF. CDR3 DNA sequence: TGTGCCAGCAGCCCGGGCCGACAGGGATTCGAGCAGTACTTC.

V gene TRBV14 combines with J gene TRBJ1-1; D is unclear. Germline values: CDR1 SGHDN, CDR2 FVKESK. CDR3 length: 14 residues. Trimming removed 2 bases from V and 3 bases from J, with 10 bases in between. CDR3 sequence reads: CASSQKGGYTEAFF. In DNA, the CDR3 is TGTGCCAGCAGCCAAAAGGGCGGGTACACTGAAGCTTTCTTT.

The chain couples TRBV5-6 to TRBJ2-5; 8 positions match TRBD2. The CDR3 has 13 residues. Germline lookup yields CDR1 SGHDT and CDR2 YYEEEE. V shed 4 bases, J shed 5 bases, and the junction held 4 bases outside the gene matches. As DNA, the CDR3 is TGTGCCAGCAGCACTGGCGGGAGGGAGACCCAGTACTTC. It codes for CASSTGGRETQYF.

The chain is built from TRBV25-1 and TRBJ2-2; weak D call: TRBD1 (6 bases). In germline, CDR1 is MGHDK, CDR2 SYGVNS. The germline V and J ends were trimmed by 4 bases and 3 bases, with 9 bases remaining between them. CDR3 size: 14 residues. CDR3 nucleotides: TGTGCCAGCAGTGCCAGGGGTTACACCGGGGAGCTGTTTTTT. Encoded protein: CASSARGYTGELFF.

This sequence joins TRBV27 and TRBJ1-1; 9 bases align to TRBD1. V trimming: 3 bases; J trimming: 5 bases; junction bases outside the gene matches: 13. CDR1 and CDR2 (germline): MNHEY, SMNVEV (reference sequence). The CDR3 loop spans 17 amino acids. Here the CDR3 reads CASSLDRDRVVGTEAFF. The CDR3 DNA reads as TGTGCCAGCAGTTTGGACCGGGACAGGGTAGTGGGGACTGAAGCTTTCTTT.